Here is one T cell receptor beta chain with its context. This sample was taken from a study of blood T cell repertoires in COVID-19. Study-wide context: In each case, the material was cDNA or gDNA derived from T cells, B-cell-depleted T cells, or PBMCs.

This CDR3 has 15 residues. Between the trimmed V and J ends, which lost 4 bases and 0 bases, there was a span of 13 bases. Germline CDR1 reads SGHKS; CDR2 reads YYEKEE (reference sequence). Per the authors' pipeline: Amplification of reference gene primers provided the estimated nucleated cell counts. Generated by immunoSEQ multiplex PCR, the TCRdb table keeps only in-frame clones and is missing some. V, J and clone size were drawn from that table, and D and trimming were deduced from the DNA. Of some 140,000 clones in the sample, roughly 77% are singletons; the top ten hold 5%. This sequence originates from a woman aged 70-85 years with COVID-19, enrolled during active disease. The chain uses TRBV5-5 and TRBJ1-1; possibly TRBD1 for D (5 bases). Sequencing was performed on peripheral blood. The CDR3 sequence is CASSPTTAVNTEAFF. CDR3 bases: TGTGCCAGCAGCCCCACGACAGCCGTGAACACTGAAGCTTTCTTT.